Below are 29 T cell receptor beta chains sequenced from a single sample in a study of regulatory T cells in long-lasting Graves disease. The time point: newly diagnosed GD, antithyroid drugs for less than 3 months. Extracted RNA from PBMCs served as the source of the TCR library. Combining iRepertoire HTBI primers with Arm-PCR of CDR3 regions, the authors built TCR beta libraries. One entry per CDR3 protein results from TCRdb running MiXCR on the multiplex PCR reads. The sample yields roughly 610,000 distinct CDR3 sequences, 15% to 20% seen once. This sample also belongs to another study, concerning T cells in Graves' hyperthyroidism and ophthalmopathy.

The sequencing used peripheral blood mononuclear cells (PBMCs), collected at new diagnosis, from a patient treated with antithyroid drugs. The receptors here all came from a man aged 18 to 30 with Graves disease.

V is TRBV7-2 and J is TRBJ1-2; perhaps TRBD1 as D (5 bases). The CDR3 sequence is 14 residues long. The germline gives CDR1 SGHTA, CDR2 FQGNSA. V lost 4 bases and J lost 3, with 12 bases in between. The CDR3 sequence: CASSSGRGDYGYTF. The CDR3 DNA is TGTGCCAGCAGCTCAGGTCGGGGGGACTATGGCTACACCTTC. The full variable domain, with the rest looked up from reference TRBV7-2 and TRBJ1-2, is GAGVSQSPSNKVTEKGKDVELRCDPISGHTALYWYRQSLGQGLEFLIYFQGNSAPDKSGLPSDRFSAERTGGSVSTLTIQRTQQEDSAVYLCASSSGRGDYGYTFGSGTRLTVV.

In its sample, this clonotype was seen many times. This chain joins TRBV28 and TRBJ2-5; D gene ambiguous. CDR1 and CDR2 from the germline V gene are MDHEN and SYDVKM. V lost 4 bases, J lost 4 bases, and 10 bases lay in between. This CDR3 spans 13 amino acids. This CDR3 is CASSSYSRETQYF. As DNA, the CDR3 is TGTGCCAGCAGTTCCTACTCACGAGAGACCCAGTACTTC.

This clonotype was detected ten times or more. The junction differs from germline at one of its ends, possibly a read error. This sequence joins TRBV5-1 and TRBJ1-5; 10 bases agree with TRBD1. CDR3 length equals 15 residues. Germline CDR1 and CDR2: SGHRS and YFSETQ. CDR3 sequence: CASSLGTGGNQPQHF. CDR3 DNA sequence: TGTGCCAGCAGTTTGGGGACAGGGGGCAATCAGCCCCAGCATTTT. Full variable domain (remainder filled in from reference TRBV5-1 and TRBJ1-5): KAGVTQTPRYLIKTRGQQVTLSCSPISGHRSVSWYQQTPGQGLQFLFEYFSETQRNKGNFPGRFSGRQFSNSRSEMNVSTLELGDSALYLCASSLGTGGNQPQHFGDGTRLSIL.

The chain combines TRBV5-1 with TRBJ2-6; D is undetermined. CDR1 and CDR2 from the germline V gene are SGHRS and YFSETQ. Trimming removed 5 bases from V and 0 bases from J, with 12 bases in between. The CDR3 covers 16 residues. The CDR3 spells CASSRSTISGANVLTF. As DNA, the CDR3 is TGCGCCAGCAGTAGATCCACCATCTCTGGGGCCAACGTCCTGACTTTC.

The sample holds many counts of this clonotype. The V and J genes are TRBV2 and TRBJ1-2, with 7 bases that match TRBD1. Germline CDR1 is SNHLY and CDR2 is FYNNEI. V lost 4 bases and J lost 8; bases outside the gene matches: 10. This CDR3 has 14 amino acids. Here the CDR3 reads CASSVSTGTVGYTF. CDR3 sequence (DNA): TGTGCCAGCAGTGTTTCTACTGGGACAGTCGGCTACACCTTC.

As concerns this clonotype: A junction end diverges from the germline sequence, so it may reflect a read error. This chain links TRBV29-1 with TRBJ1-1; TRBD1 matches 11 bases. Germline values: CDR1 SQVTM, CDR2 ANQGSEA. The CDR3 spans 11 residues. The CDR3 DNA sequence: TGCAGCGTCCCAGCCGGGACAGGGGGAACTTTT. This encodes CSVPAGTGGTF.

The sample holds many counts of this clonotype. The V and J genes are TRBV29-1 and TRBJ2-7; 7 bases are shared with TRBD1. The CDR3 extends over 13 amino acids. After removal of 7 bases from V and 2 bases from J, the junction contained 8 bases not matched to a gene. Germline loops: CDR1 SQVTM, CDR2 ANQGSEA. CDR3 region: CSGTGTEAYEQYF. CDR3 nucleotides: TGCAGCGGTACCGGGACAGAAGCCTACGAGCAGTACTTC.

This clonotype was observed many times. V is TRBV27 and J is TRBJ1-1; the D gene is possibly TRBD1 (5 bases). Germline V gene lookup returns CDR1 MNHEY and CDR2 SMNVEV (reference sequence). Trimming left V 5 bases short and J 3 bases short, with 25 bases between. The CDR3 runs to 18 residues. CDR3 loop: CASSLYRIPRLKHTEAFF. In nucleotides, the CDR3 is TGTGCCAGCAGTCTTTACAGGATCCCGAGGCTTAAGCACACTGAAGCTTTCTTT.

The V and J genes are TRBV3-1 and TRBJ2-2; D gene ambiguous. Trimming left V 1 base short and J 4 bases short, with 7 bases between. Germline-derived CDR1 and CDR2 are LGHDT and YNNKEL (reference sequence). There are 14 residues in the CDR3. CDR3 in amino acids: CASSQVDITGELFF. For the CDR3, the DNA is TGTGCCAGCAGCCAAGTCGACATCACCGGGGAGCTGTTTTTT.

This clonotype was detected ten times or more. The rearrangement links TRBV20-1 to TRBJ2-3, with D possibly matching TRBD2 (6 bases). Germline lookup yields CDR1 DFQATT and CDR2 SNEGSKA (reference sequence). The CDR3 length is 14 residues. V lost 2 bases and J lost 3, with 12 bases in between. CDR3 DNA sequence: TGCAGTGCTAGACGAGGTGCGGGGACAGATACGCAGTATTTT. Translation: CSARRGAGTDTQYF.

The rearrangement joins TRBV29-1 to TRBJ2-7; TRBD1 matches 12 bases. The trim removed 8 bases at V and 5 bases at J, leaving 16 bases unmatched. The CDR3 runs 16 residues. The germline V gene has CDR1 SQVTM and CDR2 ANQGSEA. The CDR3 DNA follows: TGCAGCTCATTGGGGACAGGGGGCAAAGGTCTGAACGAGCAGTACTTC. Protein: CSSLGTGGKGLNEQYF.

In this sample, this clonotype turned up a few times. The chain couples TRBV6-2 or TRBV6-3 to TRBJ1-5, with 7 bases identical to TRBD1. Germline trimming cut 6 bases from V and 0 bases from J; bases unmatched to any gene: 17. Germline loops: CDR1 MNHEY, CDR2 SVGEGT. The CDR3 spans 19 residues. CDR3 loop: CASRGETGTSRTSNQPQHF. In DNA, the CDR3 is TGTGCCAGCAGAGGGGAGACAGGGACAAGTAGAACTAGCAATCAGCCCCAGCATTTT.

The CDR3 is CASSQDLAGLGNEQFF. For the CDR3, the DNA is TGTGCCAGCAGCCAAGATCTTGCGGGACTGGGAAATGAGCAGTTCTTC. The rearrangement joins TRBV3-1 to TRBJ2-1, with D tentatively TRBD2 (6 bases). Germline CDR1 is LGHDT and CDR2 is YNNKEL (reference sequence). Trimming pared 0 bases from V and 7 bases from J, leaving 16 bases between. The CDR3 runs 16 residues.

The chain recombines TRBV4-1 with TRBJ2-7; possible D gene TRBD2, 5 bases. The CDR3 runs to 13 residues. In germline, CDR1 is MGHRA, CDR2 YSYEKL. V lost 2 bases to trimming and J lost 3 bases, with 8 bases between them. The CDR3 nucleotides read TGCGCCAGCAGCCAAAAGAGCGGCTACGAGCAGTACTTC. Its translation: CASSQKSGYEQYF.

This clonotype was seen ten or more times. As DNA, the CDR3 is TGTGCCACCAAAGACAGCCAAGAGACCCAGTACTTC. This sequence encodes CATKDSQETQYF. V is TRBV24-1 and J is TRBJ2-5; D perhaps matches TRBD1 (5 bases). This CDR3 comprises 12 residues. Germline V CDR1 and CDR2: KGHDR, SFDVKD. Between the trimmed V and J ends, which lost 8 bases and 1 base, there was a span of 7 bases.

The chain links TRBV27 to TRBJ1-4; D is undetermined. V was trimmed by 0 bases and J by 8 bases, leaving 13 bases between them. The CDR3 runs to 15 residues. The germline CDR1 and CDR2 sequences are MNHEY and SMNVEV (reference sequence). The CDR3 reads CASSLSKRLGEKLFF. For the CDR3, the DNA is TGTGCCAGCAGTTTATCGAAACGGCTAGGGGAAAAACTGTTTTTT.

About this clonotype itself: A much larger clonotype is one base distant, so this may be a read error. The V and J genes are TRBV30 and TRBJ2-1, with unresolved D. Germline values: CDR1 GTSNPN, CDR2 SVGIG (reference sequence). The CDR3 has 12 amino acids. As DNA, the CDR3 is TGTGCCTGGAGTAACTCGCACAATGGGCAGTTCTTC. It specifies CAWSNSHNGQFF.

This clonotype has a count of ten or more. The J gene is TRBJ2-7, the V gene TRBV12-3 or TRBV12-4; the match to TRBD2 covers 13 bases. The CDR3 has 15 amino acids. The junction had 8 bases not matched to a gene; V was cut back by 5 bases and J by 7 bases. DNA for the CDR3: TGTGCCAGCAGTCGTACTAGCGGGAGGGAGTGGGAGCAGTACTTC. It is translated as CASSRTSGREWEQYF.

This clonotype occurred many times. This sequence joins TRBV20-1 and TRBJ1-1, with 7 positions matching TRBD1. The CDR3 has 15 residues. The V segment lost 2 bases and the J segment 1 base; nucleotides outside the gene matches: 7. Germline loops: CDR1 DFQATT, CDR2 SNEGSKA (reference sequence). DNA of the CDR3: TGCAGTGCTAGACACCGACAGGGAACGAACACTGAAGCTTTCTTT. Its protein is CSARHRQGTNTEAFF.

The chain recombines TRBV28 with TRBJ2-7; 7 bases fit TRBD1. Germline CDR1 reads MDHEN; CDR2 reads SYDVKM. V gave up 2 bases and J gave up 4 bases; unmatched junction bases: 5. The CDR3 totals 14 residues. The CDR3 DNA reads TGTGCCAGCAGTTTACCGACAGGGTTATACGAGCAGTACTTC. Translated: CASSLPTGLYEQYF.

In this sample, this clonotype turned up a few times. The rearrangement uses TRBV10-3 and TRBJ2-2, with 8 bases that match TRBD2. The CDR3 totals 17 residues. Germline lookup yields CDR1 ENHRY and CDR2 SYGVKD. V lost 1 base to trimming and J lost 3 bases; unmatched junction nucleotides: 7. CDR3 residues: CAISEWQGLVDTGELFF. As DNA, the CDR3 is TGTGCCATCAGTGAGTGGCAGGGACTAGTGGACACCGGGGAGCTGTTTTTT.

This clonotype was detected many times. The chain employs TRBV5-1 and TRBJ1-4; D may be TRBD1 (5 bases). The CDR3 is 14 amino acids. Germline loops: CDR1 SGHRS, CDR2 YFSETQ. V dropped 1 base and J dropped 8 bases, with 12 bases sitting between them. DNA of the CDR3: TGCGCCAGCAGCTTGCGGCCCACAGGAGAAAAACTGTTTTTT. Encoded protein: CASSLRPTGEKLFF.

The chain has TRBV28 and TRBJ1-3; D not resolved. V was pared by 8 bases and J by 0 bases, with 5 bases between. The CDR3 totals 12 residues. Germline lookup yields CDR1 MDHEN and CDR2 SYDVKM. CDR3 nucleotides: TGTGCCAGCGGCCACTCTGGAAACACCATATATTTT. Its translation is CASGHSGNTIYF.

As concerns this clonotype: A much larger clone sits a single nucleotide away, making a read error possible. The chain recombines TRBV6-2 or TRBV6-3 with TRBJ2-7; maybe TRBD2 (5 bases). Germline V gene data show CDR1 as MNHEY and CDR2 as SVGEGT. The CDR3 covers 15 residues. This CDR3 is CASSHSTGNSYEQYF. CDR3 nucleotide sequence: TGTGCCAGCAGTCACTCGACCGGGAACTCCTACGAGCAGTACTTC.

The table lists this clonotype with many counts. This sequence joins TRBV12-3 or TRBV12-4 and TRBJ2-2; tentatively, D is TRBD2 (6 bases). The CDR3 runs to 13 residues. Trimming took off 5 bases at V and 6 bases at J, with 10 bases between the two ends. The CDR3 is CASSPSAAGELFF. The CDR3 DNA is TGTGCCAGCAGTCCTAGCGCGGCCGGGGAGCTGTTTTTT.

The V call is TRBV29-1, the J call TRBJ2-7; TRBD2 agrees at 9 bases. V was clipped by 7 bases and J by 1 base; unmatched bases: 2. Looked up from germline, CDR1 is SQVTM and CDR2 is ANQGSEA. This CDR3 is built from 12 residues. CDR3 in amino acids: CSASGGSYEQYF. CDR3 DNA sequence: TGCAGCGCGAGCGGGGGGTCCTACGAGCAGTACTTC.

This clonotype was seen more than once but under ten times. This chain connects TRBV9 to TRBJ2-5, with D tentatively TRBD2 (6 bases). Trimming took off 3 bases at V and 5 bases at J, with 17 bases between the two ends. The CDR3 runs 15 residues. Germline lookup yields CDR1 SGDLS and CDR2 YYNGEE. The CDR3 coding sequence is TGTGCCAGCAGCGCGGGGGAAGGACATCCGGAGACCCAGTACTTC. Its protein product is CASSAGEGHPETQYF. The full variable domain, rest sourced from reference TRBV9 and TRBJ2-5, is DSGVTQTPKHLITATGQRVTLRCSPRSGDLSVYWYQQSLDQGLQFLIQYYNGEERAKGNILERFSAQQFPDLHSELNLSSLELGDSALYFCASSAGEGHPETQYFGPGTRLLVL.

The chain couples TRBV5-5 to TRBJ2-2; possibly TRBD2 for D (5 bases). Germline loops: CDR1 SGHKS, CDR2 YYEKEE (reference sequence). The germline V and J ends were trimmed by 6 bases and 0 bases, with 12 bases remaining between them. CDR3 length: 15 residues. CDR3 sequence reads: CASKSPGTNTGELFF. CDR3 bases: TGTGCCAGCAAATCCCCCGGGACGAACACCGGGGAGCTGTTTTTT.

Of note for this clonotype: A much bigger clone sits one base away, suggesting this may be a read error. The V and J genes are TRBV12-3 or TRBV12-4 and TRBJ2-7; D perhaps matches TRBD2 (7 bases). The CDR3 covers 14 residues. V lost 5 bases, J lost 8 bases, and 19 bases lay in between. CDR3 in amino acids: CASSQQGLSHKQYF. DNA for the CDR3: TGTGCCAGCAGTCAACAGGGACTAAGTCACAAGCAGTACTTC.